What follows are 27 T cell receptor beta chains derived from one specimen sequenced in a study of T cell responses to AZD1222 COVID-19 vaccine. TCRdb's copy holds only in-frame clones and misses some; the assay was immunoSEQ multiplex PCR. Of 150,000 to 200,000 clones in the sample, 93% are singletons; the top ten hold approximately 4%. Sample: peripheral blood, taken on day 0 of AZD1222 vaccination. The receptors here all came from an adult in good health.

The chain joins TRBV5-8 to TRBJ2-7, with D perhaps TRBD1 (6 bases). Trimming cost V 3 bases and J 3 bases, with 16 bases left between them. Looked up from germline, CDR1 is SGHTS and CDR2 is YDEGEE. CDR3 length: 15 amino acids. CDR3 protein: CASSWNTGFGYEQYF. Written as DNA, the CDR3 is TGTGCCAGCAGCTGGAACACAGGGTTTGGCTACGAGCAGTACTTC.

The chain links TRBV5-8 to TRBJ1-2; D is uncertain. This CDR3 has 14 amino acids. The V end was cut by 1 base, the J end by 5 bases, with 12 bases between. Germline lookup yields CDR1 SGHTS and CDR2 YDEGEE. CDR3 in amino acids: CASSLIPGDYGYTF. The DNA of the CDR3 is TGTGCCAGCAGCTTGATTCCGGGTGATTATGGCTACACCTTC.

The chain has TRBV5-6 and TRBJ1-2; D ambiguous. The V and J ends lost 1 base and 0 bases respectively, with 7 bases between them. Germline V gene sequence: CDR1 SGHDT, CDR2 YYEEEE. The CDR3 loop spans 14 amino acids. In DNA, the CDR3 is TGTGCCAGCAGCTTGAAAGGCGCTAACTATGGCTACACCTTC. This translates into CASSLKGANYGYTF. The complete variable domain, with remaining parts taken from reference TRBV5-6 and TRBJ1-2, reads DAGVTQSPTHLIKTRGQQVTLRCSPKSGHDTVSWYQQALGQGPQFIFQYYEEEERQRGNFPDRFSGHQFPNYSSELNVNALLLGDSALYLCASSLKGANYGYTFGSGTRLTVV.

This chain links TRBV3-1 (or the pseudogene TRBV3-2) with TRBJ2-7, with D perhaps matching TRBD1 (6 bases). Germline V CDR1 and CDR2: LGHDT, YNNKEL (reference sequence). This CDR3 is 14 amino acids long. V lost 3 bases and J 3 bases, leaving 12 bases between the germline ends. The CDR3 DNA reads as TGTGCCAGCAGCCAGCAGGGGTCGATCTACGAGCAGTACTTC. Translating it yields CASSQQGSIYEQYF.

V and J are TRBV4-2 and TRBJ2-7; 12 bases line up with TRBD1. The V gene end was trimmed by 4 bases and the J gene end by 5 bases; junction bases not matched to a gene: 12. Germline CDR1 and CDR2: LGHNA and YNFKEQ. The CDR3 is made up of 17 amino acids. The DNA for the CDR3 is TGTGCCAGCAGCCGCACTGTCCGGGACAGGGGGCTCAACGAGCAGTACTTC. It is translated as CASSRTVRDRGLNEQYF.

The chain has TRBV19 and TRBJ1-6; D possibly corresponds to TRBD1 (5 bases). This CDR3 comprises 14 residues. V dropped 3 bases and J dropped 9 bases, with 12 bases sitting between them. From germline, CDR1 is LNHDA and CDR2 SQIVND (reference sequence). CDR3 sequence reads: CASSMPGGISPLHF. The CDR3 nucleotides read TGTGCCAGTAGTATGCCCGGGGGGATTTCACCCCTCCACTTT. Looking up the rest from reference TRBV19 and TRBJ1-6 gives the full variable domain: DGGITQSPKYLFRKEGQNVTLSCEQNLNHDAMYWYRQDPGQGLRLIYYSQIVNDFQKGDIAEGYSVSREKKESFPLTVTSAQKNPTAFYLCASSMPGGISPLHFGNGTRLTVT.

This chain uses TRBV4-1 with TRBJ1-1; no reliable D call. Germline-derived CDR1 and CDR2 are MGHRA and YSYEKL. The CDR3 is 13 amino acids. V was shortened by 8 bases and J by 3 bases, with 13 bases between the two germline ends. The CDR3 DNA follows: TGCGCCAGCGGAGGGTTAGACGACACTGAAGCTTTCTTT. It encodes CASGGLDDTEAFF.

The chain combines TRBV10-2 with TRBJ1-2; TRBD1 might be the D (6 bases). With 3 bases removed from V and 4 bases from J, the gap between germline ends came to 9 bases. CDR3 length: 13 residues. The germline V gene has CDR1 WSHSY and CDR2 SAAADI. CDR3 sequence reads: CASSDRGSYGYTF. The CDR3 region has the DNA TGCGCCAGCAGTGACAGGGGAAGCTATGGCTACACCTTC.

The chain joins TRBV7-8 to TRBJ2-2; weak D call: TRBD2 (6 bases). Germline V CDR1 and CDR2: SGHVS, FQNEAQ. This CDR3 has 16 residues. Between the trimmed V and J ends, which lost 3 bases and 7 bases, there was a span of 18 bases. The CDR3 sequence: CASSFERAGLNGELFF. CDR3 DNA sequence: TGTGCCAGCAGCTTTGAGCGAGCGGGTTTAAACGGGGAGCTGTTTTTT.

The gene calls are TRBV29-1 and TRBJ1-1; 10 nucleotides line up with TRBD1. The junction had 7 bases not matched to a gene; V was cut back by 5 bases and J by 7 bases. This CDR3 is 13 amino acids long. The germline V gene encodes CDR1 SQVTM and CDR2 ANQGSEA. The CDR3 DNA reads as TGCAGCGTTCTCGAGACAGGGGGCAGTGAAGCTTTCTTT. Translation: CSVLETGGSEAFF. The full variable domain, with the rest looked up from reference TRBV29-1 and TRBJ1-1, is SAVISQKPSRDICQRGTSLTIQCQVDSQVTMMFWYRQQPGQSLTLIATANQGSEATYESGFVIDKFPISRPNLTFSTLTVSNMSPEDSSIYLCSVLETGGSEAFFGQGTRLTVV.

J is TRBJ2-1 and V is TRBV2; no clear D. Germline CDR1 is SNHLY and CDR2 is FYNNEI. The CDR3 has 13 residues. Trimming cost V 5 bases and J 6 bases, with 11 bases left between them. In nucleotides, the CDR3 is TGTGCCAGCAGTCCGGTCCTTCCCAATGAGCAGTTCTTC. Translating it yields CASSPVLPNEQFF.

The rearrangement joins TRBV14 to TRBJ1-6; D is unclear. Trimming removed 2 bases from V and 9 bases from J, with 11 bases in between. The CDR3 runs 14 residues. Germline V gene lookup returns CDR1 SGHDN and CDR2 FVKESK. CDR3: CASSQRGFSSPLHF. In DNA, the CDR3 is TGTGCCAGCAGCCAACGTGGGTTTAGTTCACCCCTCCACTTT.

V and J are TRBV10-3 and TRBJ1-1, with no clear D. This CDR3 comprises 13 residues. V was trimmed by 2 bases and J by 8 bases, leaving 12 bases between them. CDR1 and CDR2 (germline): ENHRY, SYGVKD. In DNA form, the CDR3 reads TGTGCCATCAGTGAGACTGGACGGCAAGAAGCTTTCTTT. Translation: CAISETGRQEAFF.

This clone was recorded only once. This chain uses TRBV6-5 with TRBJ1-6; D remains unclear. This CDR3 contains 14 residues. Trimming stripped 7 bases from V and 9 bases from J, with 16 bases between. CDR1 is MNHEY and CDR2 is SVGAGI in the germline V gene. CDR3 protein: CASTLNGRVSPLHF. CDR3 bases: TGTGCCAGCACTTTAAACGGAAGGGTTTCACCCCTCCACTTT.

The CDR3: CSVEDVGYTF. The CDR3 DNA sequence: TGCAGCGTTGAGGACGTTGGCTACACCTTC. The V gene is TRBV29-1, the J gene TRBJ1-2; D remains ambiguous. V lost 3 bases to trimming and J lost 7 bases, with 6 bases between them. This CDR3 is built from 10 residues. Looked up from germline, CDR1 is SQVTM and CDR2 is ANQGSEA.

The genes are TRBV11-2 and TRBJ1-6; D perhaps matches TRBD1 (5 bases). This CDR3 is built from 15 residues. V shed 3 bases and J shed 2 bases, with 8 bases lying between them. Germline values: CDR1 SGHAT, CDR2 FQNNGV. CDR3 in DNA: TGTGCCAGCAGCTTTCAGGGCCCCTATAATTCACCCCTCCACTTT. The encoded protein is CASSFQGPYNSPLHF.

The chain carries TRBV7-8 and TRBJ1-1; D gene uncertain. The CDR3 has 15 amino acids. Looked up from germline, CDR1 is SGHVS and CDR2 is FQNEAQ. With 4 bases removed from V and 2 bases from J, the gap between germline ends came to 14 bases. As DNA, the CDR3 is TGTGCCAGCAGCTCCGTGACGGCGGACAACACTGAAGCTTTCTTT. It specifies CASSSVTADNTEAFF.

This chain joins TRBV6-4 and TRBJ2-1, with unresolved D. V was trimmed by 0 bases and J by 8 bases, leaving 17 bases between them. Per the germline V gene, CDR1 is MRHNA and CDR2 is SNTAGT. The CDR3 contains 16 residues. The CDR3 DNA reads TGTGCCAGCAGTGACTCTCTCTTCAATGCCCAGCATGAGCAGTTCTTC. Amino acid sequence: CASSDSLFNAQHEQFF.

CDR3 sequence (DNA): TGTGCCAGTAGTATTCGAGGATCACTAAACAATGAGCAGTTCTTC. Protein: CASSIRGSLNNEQFF. The chain carries TRBV19 and TRBJ2-1, with no clear D. The CDR3 contains 15 residues. V was clipped by 3 bases and J by 5 bases, with 14 bases between them. Germline V gene lookup returns CDR1 LNHDA and CDR2 SQIVND (reference sequence).

The J gene is TRBJ2-7, the V gene TRBV6-1, with D uncertain. Germline loops: CDR1 MNHNS, CDR2 SASEGT. The CDR3 covers 13 residues. V shed 3 bases and J shed 5 bases, with 11 bases lying between them. The chain's CDR3 is CASSEAPPHEQYF. The CDR3 DNA sequence: TGTGCCAGCAGTGAGGCCCCCCCCCACGAGCAGTACTTC.

V is TRBV6-1 and J is TRBJ1-5; 8 bases match TRBD1. V was pared by 2 bases and J by 1 base, with 10 bases of the junction left unmatched. CDR1 and CDR2 from the germline V gene are MNHNS and SASEGT. The CDR3 consists of 18 residues. The CDR3 DNA follows: TGTGCCAGCAGTGAATGGCTACAGGGGGTAGGAAGCAATCAGCCCCAGCATTTT. Its translation is CASSEWLQGVGSNQPQHF.

The genes are TRBV5-1 and TRBJ2-1, with TRBD2 matching over 8 bases. CDR3 length equals 15 residues. J lost 4 bases, V lost 2 bases, and 5 bases had no gene match. Per germline, CDR1 SGHRS and CDR2 YFSETQ. Here the CDR3 reads CASSFSGGAYNEQFF. Written as DNA, the CDR3 is TGCGCCAGCAGCTTCTCCGGGGGGGCGTACAATGAGCAGTTCTTC.

The chain is built from TRBV29-1 and TRBJ2-7, with a weak D call TRBD1 (6 bases). CDR3 size: 14 residues. Trimming removed 6 bases from V and 0 bases from J, with 15 bases in between. Germline CDR1 and CDR2: SQVTM and ANQGSEA. CDR3 sequence (DNA): TGCAGCGTCGCAGGGGCCGCCCCCTCCTACGAGCAGTACTTC. Translation gives CSVAGAAPSYEQYF.

The genes are TRBV18 and TRBJ1-1; TRBD1 matches 9 bases. From germline, CDR1 is KGHSH and CDR2 LQKENI. V dropped 2 bases and J dropped 7; count of bases not matched to a gene: 5. The CDR3 length is 14 residues. The CDR3 DNA sequence: TGTGCCAGCTCACCAACACCGGACAGGGGTGAAGCTTTCTTT. The encoded protein is CASSPTPDRGEAFF.

The rearrangement uses TRBV18 and TRBJ2-1; possibly TRBD2 for D (5 bases). The CDR3 extends over 16 amino acids. Per the germline V gene, CDR1 is KGHSH and CDR2 is LQKENI. Trimming left V 1 base short and J 3 bases short, with 13 bases between. The CDR3 is CASSPRASRFYNEQFF. CDR3 DNA: TGTGCCAGCTCACCACGGGCTAGCAGATTCTACAATGAGCAGTTCTTC. The full variable domain, completed using reference TRBV18 and TRBJ2-1, is NAGVMQNPRHLVRRRGQEARLRCSPMKGHSHVYWYRQLPEEGLKFMVYLQKENIIDESGMPKERFSAEFPKEGPSILRIQQVVRGDSAAYFCASSPRASRFYNEQFFGPGTRLTVL.

V and J are TRBV5-6 and TRBJ2-7; 10 nucleotides align to TRBD1. The CDR3 length is 14 residues. Germline V CDR1 and CDR2: SGHDT, YYEEEE. V shed 4 bases and J 4 bases; nucleotides not matched to a gene: 5. In nucleotides, the CDR3 is TGTGCCAGCAGCCCGGGACAGGGGAGGTACGAGCAGTACTTC. This translates into CASSPGQGRYEQYF.

This chain links TRBV2 with TRBJ2-7; D is possibly TRBD1 (5 bases). V gave up 8 bases and J gave up 5 bases, with 22 bases separating them. Per the germline V gene, CDR1 is SNHLY and CDR2 is FYNNEI. The CDR3 consists of 15 residues. The CDR3 reads CASEARRGSRDEQYF. CDR3 nucleotide sequence: TGTGCCAGCGAAGCCCGTAGGGGCTCTCGGGACGAGCAGTACTTC.